Below, 8 T cell receptor beta chains from the same sample are listed, as sequenced in a study of cytomegalovirus exposure and HLA in healthy donors. The study ran its PCR with 60 Vbeta and 13 Jbeta primers. TCRdb keeps only in-frame clones here, not all; method: immunoSEQ multiplex PCR. The table has about 130,000 clones, approximately 85% seen once. Sequenced material: PBMCs. These receptors were obtained from a boy aged 5-17 years in good health and CMV-seronegative.

The chain uses TRBV2 and TRBJ1-1; TRBD1 is a possible D gene (5 bases). The CDR3 runs 14 residues. Trimming shortened V by 7 bases and J by 2 bases, and 14 bases separated the two germline ends. The germline V gene has CDR1 SNHLY and CDR2 FYNNEI. As DNA, the CDR3 is TGTGCCAGCACCAATAGGGGTACCAACACTGAAGCTTTCTTT. The encoded protein is CASTNRGTNTEAFF.

The V gene is TRBV7-3, the J gene TRBJ2-3, with D perhaps TRBD2 (6 bases). Germline V gives CDR1 SGHTA, CDR2 FQGTGA. This CDR3 spans 16 amino acids. Between the trimmed V and J ends, which lost 1 base and 1 base, there was a span of 12 bases. Here the CDR3 reads CASSLMGGSGTDTQYF. The CDR3 nucleotides are TGTGCCAGCAGCTTAATGGGAGGATCAGGCACAGATACGCAGTATTTT.

V gene TRBV4-3 combines with J gene TRBJ2-7; 8 nucleotides align to TRBD1. CDR1 LGHNA and CDR2 YSLEER come from the germline V gene. This CDR3 contains 20 residues. Trimming removed 3 bases from V and 3 bases from J; junction bases left unmatched: 22. The CDR3 region is CASSHPSPRFRDRRDYEQYF. The CDR3 coding sequence is TGCGCCAGCAGCCACCCCAGCCCCCGGTTTCGGGACAGGCGAGACTACGAGCAGTACTTC.

This clone has just a few counts. The CDR3 loop is CASSLDGQRYSPLHF. The CDR3 nucleotides read TGTGCCAGCAGTTTAGATGGACAACGTTATTCACCCCTCCACTTT. The chain links TRBV27 to TRBJ1-6, with a possible D match to TRBD1 (5 bases). The V gene lost 2 bases and the J gene lost 8 bases, with 13 bases spanning the gap. CDR1 is MNHEY, CDR2 SMNVEV, per germline (reference sequence). The CDR3 runs to 15 residues.

The chain has TRBV9 and TRBJ2-5; D is perhaps TRBD2 (5 bases). The CDR3 runs 16 residues. In germline, CDR1 is SGDLS, CDR2 YYNGEE. The germline V and J ends were trimmed by 4 bases and 5 bases, with 21 bases remaining between them. The CDR3 DNA follows: TGTGCCAGCAGCATCGGAGGTAGTGGAGTTCGCGAGACCCAGTACTTC. Amino acids: CASSIGGSGVRETQYF.

The chain uses TRBV19 and TRBJ1-4; D is uncertain. V shed 7 bases and J shed 8 bases, with 14 bases lying between them. The germline CDR1 and CDR2 sequences are LNHDA and SQIVND (reference sequence). There are 13 residues in the CDR3. The CDR3 nucleotides are TGTGCCAGTAATTCAGGCAATCGAGAAAAACTGTTTTTT. Translation: CASNSGNREKLFF.

The rearrangement links TRBV4-3 to TRBJ1-4, with D possibly being TRBD1 (6 bases). CDR1 is LGHNA and CDR2 is YSLEER in the germline V gene. With 0 bases removed from V and 6 bases from J, the gap between germline ends came to 20 bases. This CDR3 region has 18 residues. In DNA form, the CDR3 reads TGCGCCAGCAGCCAAGAGGGGATGGGGGGCGGGAGAGATGAAAAACTGTTTTTT. This encodes CASSQEGMGGGRDEKLFF.

J is TRBJ2-7 and V is TRBV19, with D possibly being TRBD1 (7 bases). The germline gives CDR1 LNHDA, CDR2 SQIVND (reference sequence). Between the trimmed V and J ends, which lost 0 bases and 6 bases, there was a span of 15 bases. There are 15 residues in the CDR3. This CDR3 is CASSIEGGTDGEQYF. The CDR3 DNA sequence: TGTGCCAGTAGTATAGAAGGGGGGACAGACGGCGAGCAGTACTTC.